The 23 T cell receptor beta chains reported below all come from one sample, sequenced in a study of blood T cells in healthy people across ages. A second PCR of 7 to 11 cycles used a sample-barcoded 5' primer and a J-beta primer mix. Via MiXCR, TCRdb re-called the 5' RACE reads, giving one row per CDR3 protein. The table lists about 1.1 million distinct CDR3 sequences, roughly two fifths of them singletons. Input material: blood. These receptor sequences come from a man aged 18-30 years in good health.

The V call is TRBV9, the J call TRBJ2-3, with 7 bases matching TRBD1. The trim removed 3 bases at V and 8 bases at J, leaving 12 bases unmatched. This CDR3 has 15 amino acids. The germline CDR1 and CDR2 sequences are SGDLS and YYNGEE. The CDR3 loop reads CASSATGERGGTQYF. Written as DNA, the CDR3 is TGTGCCAGCAGCGCAACAGGGGAAAGAGGTGGTACGCAGTATTTT.

V is TRBV4-1 and J is TRBJ2-7; D uncertain. The J call is in doubt because the DNA end fits TRBJ2-5 better. The CDR3 extends over 14 amino acids. Germline CDR1 reads MGHRA; CDR2 reads YSYEKL. In DNA form, the CDR3 reads TGCGCCAGCAGCCAAGTTGAGCGCCAAGAGACCCAGTACTTC. Translation gives CASSQVERQETQYF.

The V gene is TRBV7-2, the J gene TRBJ2-5, with TRBD2 matching 8 bases. V shed 1 base, J shed 0 bases, and the junction held 10 bases outside the gene matches. CDR1 and CDR2 (germline): SGHTA, FQGNSA. The CDR3 contains 18 residues. As DNA, the CDR3 is TGTGCCAGCAGCTTAGTCGGGGGGGAACTACTGTACCAAGAGACCCAGTACTTC. Translation gives CASSLVGGELLYQETQYF. Drawing the rest from reference TRBV7-2 and TRBJ2-5, the complete variable domain is GAGVSQSPSNKVTEKGKDVELRCDPISGHTALYWYRQSLGQGLEFLIYFQGNSAPDKSGLPSDRFSAERTGGSVSTLTIQRTQQEDSAVYLCASSLVGGELLYQETQYFGPGTRLLVL.

The sample holds many counts of this clonotype. A much more abundant neighbour one base away suggests this may be a read error. The V and J genes are TRBV3-1 and TRBJ1-2; D is uncertain. Trimming cost V 5 bases and J 4 bases, with 14 bases left between them. Germline V gene data show CDR1 as LGHDT and CDR2 as YNNKEL (reference sequence). The length of the CDR3 is 14 residues. CDR3 in DNA: TGTGCCAGCAGCGCCTACACCTTTGCCTATGGCTACACCTTC. This encodes CASSAYTFAYGYTF. The full variable domain, rest sourced from reference TRBV3-1 and TRBJ1-2, is DTAVSQTPKYLVTQMGNDKSIKCEQNLGHDTMYWYKQDSKKFLKIMFSYNNKELIINETVPNRFSPKSPDKAHLNLHINSLELGDSAVYFCASSAYTFAYGYTFGSGTRLTVV.

The rearrangement joins TRBV2 to TRBJ1-1, with TRBD1 matching 10 bases. Germline CDR1 reads SNHLY; CDR2 reads FYNNEI. This CDR3 spans 15 amino acids. V lost 6 bases, J lost 4 bases, and 8 bases stayed unmatched. This CDR3 reads CASRGGQGLGTEAFF. The CDR3 coding sequence is TGTGCCAGCAGGGGGGGACAGGGGTTAGGCACTGAAGCTTTCTTT.

In the case of this clonotype: Because the CDR3 is missing its conserved closing phenylalanine or tryptophan, this is likely a read error. The DNA is omitted, as the CDR3 cannot be located on it reliably, and the CDR3 follows TCRdb's listing. V is TRBV10-3 and J is TRBJ2-1; no DNA check was done on the table's D call, TRBD2. Germline loops: CDR1 ENHRY, CDR2 SYGVKD. Both ends counted, the CDR3 spans 14 residues. The chain's CDR3 is CAIRRGGPNEQFFV.

At least ten counts were recorded for this clonotype. This sequence joins TRBV4-2 and TRBJ1-4; TRBD1 might be the D (6 bases). Trimming pared 3 bases from V and 8 bases from J, leaving 19 bases between. Germline V gives CDR1 LGHNA, CDR2 YNFKEQ. CDR3 size: 16 residues. DNA of the CDR3: TGTGCCAGCAGCCAGGGAAACACAGGGTATAACGAAAAACTGTTTTTT. It translates to CASSQGNTGYNEKLFF.

In its sample, this clonotype was seen a few times. This sequence joins TRBV20-1 and TRBJ2-1; D is perhaps TRBD2 (7 bases). The CDR3 is made up of 15 amino acids. V was cut by 0 bases and J by 9 bases, with 18 bases left in between. Germline lookup yields CDR1 DFQATT and CDR2 SNEGSKA (reference sequence). The CDR3 here is CSARDRVAGAGEQFF. CDR3 DNA sequence: TGCAGTGCTAGAGATAGGGTGGCGGGGGCTGGTGAGCAGTTCTTC.

This clonotype came up a few times. The V gene is TRBV20-1, the J gene TRBJ1-4, with TRBD1 matching over 7 bases. The CDR3 is 15 residues long. Trimming cost V 5 bases and J 5 bases; bases outside gene matches: 11. Germline V CDR1 and CDR2: DFQATT, SNEGSKA (reference sequence). DNA for the CDR3: TGCAGTGCTGAAATACCGGGACAGCTCAATGAAAAACTGTTTTTT. It is translated as CSAEIPGQLNEKLFF.

The genes are TRBV12-3 or TRBV12-4 and TRBJ1-4, with a possible D match to TRBD1 (6 bases). The V and J ends lost 5 bases and 0 bases respectively, with 22 bases between them. This CDR3 comprises 19 residues. This CDR3 reads CASSQFTSGALATNEKLFF. The CDR3 DNA is TGTGCCAGCAGTCAATTCACCTCGGGGGCCCTCGCAACTAATGAAAAACTGTTTTTT.

The chain combines TRBV2 with TRBJ2-3; D could derive from TRBD1 or TRBD2 (6 bases each). This CDR3 contains 15 residues. CDR1 is SNHLY, CDR2 FYNNEI, per germline. Trimming took off 3 bases at V and 1 base at J, with 11 bases between the two ends. Written as DNA, the CDR3 is TGTGCCAGCAGTGACTATCGGGGGCGCACAGATACGCAGTATTTT. This translates into CASSDYRGRTDTQYF. The variable domain in full, completed from reference TRBV2 and TRBJ2-3, reads EPEVTQTPSHQVTQMGQEVILRCVPISNHLYFYWYRQILGQKVEFLVSFYNNEISEKSEIFDDQFSVERPDGSNFTLKIRSTKLEDSAMYFCASSDYRGRTDTQYFGPGTRLTVL.

This chain links TRBV20-1 with TRBJ1-2, with TRBD1 as a possible D gene (6 bases). The CDR3 has 14 residues. The germline CDR1 and CDR2 sequences are DFQATT and SNEGSKA (reference sequence). Trimming left V 4 bases short and J 7 bases short, with 19 bases between. The CDR3 is CSATRPGGLGGYTF. CDR3 sequence (DNA): TGCAGTGCTACAAGACCGGGGGGGCTCGGTGGCTACACCTTC.

This clonotype was counted ten times or more. The chain employs TRBV7-9 and TRBJ2-5, with TRBD1 as a possible D gene (5 bases). Per germline, CDR1 SEHNR and CDR2 FQNEAQ (reference sequence). The V end was cut by 3 bases, the J end by 2 bases, with 10 bases between. The CDR3 loop spans 14 amino acids. The CDR3 loop reads CASSLPTAQETQYF. The CDR3, as DNA: TGTGCCAGCAGCTTGCCGACAGCGCAAGAGACCCAGTACTTC.

The chain uses TRBV20-1 and TRBJ1-1, with TRBD1 matching over 9 bases. The trim removed 0 bases at V and 5 bases at J, leaving 7 bases unmatched. This CDR3 is 15 amino acids long. Germline V CDR1 and CDR2: DFQATT, SNEGSKA (reference sequence). CDR3 region: CSARDSRTGVTEAFF. The CDR3 region has the DNA TGCAGTGCTAGAGACTCTCGGACAGGGGTAACTGAAGCTTTCTTT.

V and J are TRBV20-1 and TRBJ1-2; 7 bases agree with TRBD1. The CDR3 is 13 amino acids. Germline values: CDR1 DFQATT, CDR2 SNEGSKA (reference sequence). V was pared by 3 bases and J by 6 bases, with 7 bases of the junction left unmatched. The CDR3 sequence is CSARVQGRNGYTF. DNA of the CDR3: TGCAGTGCTAGGGTACAGGGGAGGAATGGCTACACCTTC.

This rearrangement joins TRBV12-3 or TRBV12-4 to TRBJ1-5; 7 nucleotides align to TRBD1. V gave up 7 bases and J gave up 5 bases; unmatched junction bases: 8. This CDR3 contains 14 residues. Here the CDR3 DNA reads TGTGCCAGCACCAAAGGACAGGAGGATCAGCCCCAGCATTTT. This gives the protein CASTKGQEDQPQHF.

The J gene is TRBJ2-5, the V gene TRBV25-1, with D possibly matching TRBD2 (5 bases). The CDR3 consists of 15 residues. Deletions cut 2 bases from V and 11 bases from J, with 21 bases between. The germline gives CDR1 MGHDK, CDR2 SYGVNS. CDR3 nucleotide sequence: TGTGCCAGCAGTGAAATGGCTAGCAGATACAATGAGCAGTACTTC. Protein: CASSEMASRYNEQYF.

This clonotype was recorded once. The chain couples TRBV7-2 to TRBJ1-1, with a possible D match to TRBD1 (6 bases). The germline gives CDR1 SGHTA, CDR2 FQGNSA. The CDR3 loop spans 15 amino acids. Trimming left V 1 base short and J 4 bases short, with 13 bases between. CDR3 residues: CASSLDEGGGTEAFF. Here the CDR3 DNA reads TGTGCCAGCAGCTTAGACGAGGGGGGCGGCACTGAAGCTTTCTTT.

This sequence joins TRBV7-2 and TRBJ1-1; tentatively, D is TRBD1 (6 bases). Germline lookup yields CDR1 SGHTA and CDR2 FQGNSA. V lost 1 base and J lost 1, with 10 bases in between. This CDR3 spans 15 amino acids. The CDR3 loop is CASSLEWTANTEAFF. The CDR3 nucleotides read TGTGCCAGCAGCTTAGAATGGACAGCGAACACTGAAGCTTTCTTT.

This clonotype was seen only a few times. The chain's CDR3 is CASSRDRHNEQFF. CDR3 bases: TGTGCCAGCAGCAGGGACAGACACAATGAGCAGTTCTTC. The rearrangement joins TRBV12-3 or TRBV12-4 to TRBJ2-1; 7 bases align to TRBD1. The CDR3 is 13 amino acids. V lost 6 bases, J lost 5 bases, and 4 bases stayed unmatched.

A note on this clonotype: Given a much more abundant clone one base away, this may be a read error. The rearrangement links TRBV20-1 to TRBJ1-5; the D is unclear. Germline CDR1 DFQATT, CDR2 SNEGSKA (reference sequence). The CDR3 totals 14 residues. The DNA for the CDR3 is TGCAATGCTAGATCCATACCCGACAATCAGCCCCAGCATTTT. It is translated as CNARSIPDNQPQHF.

The chain employs TRBV10-3 and TRBJ1-4; no reliable D call. V lost 8 bases and J 5 bases, leaving 12 bases between the germline ends. Germline CDR1 and CDR2: ENHRY and SYGVKD. This CDR3 has 13 amino acids. CDR3 sequence: CAIFSRNNEKLFF. CDR3 sequence (DNA): TGTGCCATCTTTTCCAGAAACAATGAAAAACTGTTTTTT.

With regard to this clonotype: Germline and junction disagree at one end, which may indicate a read error. V and J are TRBV12-3 or TRBV12-4 and TRBJ2-3; D unclear. CDR3 length: 15 residues. CDR3 coding DNA: TGTGCCAGTAGTTTAGGTAGCCCAAGCACAGATACGCAGTATTTT. It yields the protein CASSLGSPSTDTQYF.